This passage covers 12 T cell receptor beta chains from one sample sequenced in a study of vaccination and CD4 T cells after COVID-19. Indicated treatment: roughly 10-day PBMC culture with coronavirus spike peptide pools or control peptides (ViraFEST assay). These TCRs are of unknown antigen specificity. Researchers used the Oncomine TCR Beta short-read assay to sequence DNA from cultured CD4+ T cells. TCRdb reprocessed the PCR reads with MiXCR, giving one entry per CDR3 protein. Found here are some 15,000 distinct CDR3 sequences, about 30% of them singletons; the top ten hold roughly 16%. The material sequenced was cultured CD4+ T cells from blood. The source of these receptors is a human donor with COVID-19.

J is TRBJ2-7 and V is TRBV11-2, with 9 bases fitting TRBD1. The junction had 5 bases not matched to a gene; V was cut back by 5 bases and J by 3 bases. This CDR3 contains 14 residues. CDR1 and CDR2 from the germline V gene are SGHAT and FQNNGV. This CDR3 reads CASSAGTGLYEQYF. CDR3 nucleotides: TGTGCCAGCAGCGCTGGGACAGGGCTCTACGAGCAGTACTTC.

In nucleotides, the CDR3 is TGTGCCAGCTCACCCCGTGACAATAGCCCGGGGGTCTATGGCTACACCTTC. It yields the protein CASSPRDNSPGVYGYTF. This rearrangement joins TRBV18 to TRBJ1-2; a weak D match, TRBD1 (5 bases). Trimming shortened V by 3 bases and J by 4 bases, and 21 bases separated the two germline ends. The length of the CDR3 is 17 residues. In germline, CDR1 is KGHSH, CDR2 LQKENI.

The chain uses TRBV9 and TRBJ2-5, with unresolved D. The CDR3 extends over 14 amino acids. CDR1 is SGDLS, CDR2 YYNGEE, per germline. Trimming took off 3 bases at V and 1 base at J, with 10 bases between the two ends. CDR3 sequence (DNA): TGTGCCAGCAGCGATGACCCGGTCCAAGAGACCCAGTACTTC. It is translated as CASSDDPVQETQYF.

V and J are TRBV20-1 and TRBJ2-7; TRBD1 aligns across 9 bases. J lost 6 bases, V lost 6 bases, and 12 bases had no gene match. Germline CDR1 reads DFQATT; CDR2 reads SNEGSKA (reference sequence). The CDR3 is made up of 14 amino acids. In DNA, the CDR3 is TGCAGTGCCCGTTGGGGGACAGGGCTAGGCGAGCAGTACTTC. Translation: CSARWGTGLGEQYF.

The genes are TRBV2 and TRBJ2-3, with D possibly matching TRBD1 (6 bases). Germline values: CDR1 SNHLY, CDR2 FYNNEI. Trimming removed 8 bases at V and 6 bases at J, with 21 bases between. There are 15 residues in the CDR3. CDR3 sequence (DNA): TGTGCCAGCGAGATACAGGGTACGGTGACGGATACGCAGTATTTT. This sequence encodes CASEIQGTVTDTQYF.

By share, this clonotype counts as medium-sized. This CDR3 is CASSPLPNANTGELFF. Written as DNA, the CDR3 is TGTGCCAGCTCACCATTACCGAACGCGAACACCGGGGAGCTGTTTTTT. The J gene is TRBJ2-2, the V gene TRBV18; D is unclear. The CDR3 contains 16 residues. Germline V CDR1 and CDR2: KGHSH, LQKENI. Trimming stripped 2 bases from V and 0 bases from J, with 10 bases between.

Sample share makes this clonotype medium-sized. V gene TRBV4-1 combines with J gene TRBJ2-2, with 14 bases matching TRBD2. J gave up 4 bases and V 8 bases, and 9 bases lay outside the gene matches. Germline CDR1 and CDR2: MGHRA and YSYEKL. The CDR3 contains 17 residues. CDR3 sequence: CASGKTSGGAATGELFF. The CDR3 DNA reads as TGCGCCAGCGGAAAGACTAGCGGGGGGGCCGCCACCGGGGAGCTGTTTTTT.

This clonotype occurred a few times. The V and J genes are TRBV5-1 and TRBJ1-1; 7 bases are a match to TRBD1. CDR1 and CDR2 (germline): SGHRS, YFSETQ. V gave up 4 bases and J gave up 1 base; unmatched junction bases: 4. The CDR3 consists of 14 residues. The CDR3 coding sequence is TGCGCCAGCAGCCCTGGGACAGCGAACACTGAAGCTTTCTTT. Translated: CASSPGTANTEAFF.

V usage is TRBV7-9 and J usage is TRBJ1-5, with 8 bases matching TRBD1. The V gene end was trimmed by 3 bases and the J gene end by 5 bases; junction bases not matched to a gene: 3. The CDR3 totals 14 residues. Germline V gene lookup returns CDR1 SEHNR and CDR2 FQNEAQ (reference sequence). DNA for the CDR3: TGTGCCAGCAGCTTTGGACAGGGACATCAGCCCCAGCATTTT. Encoded protein: CASSFGQGHQPQHF. Supplemented by reference TRBV7-9 and TRBJ1-5, the full variable domain reads DTGVSQNPRHKITKRGQNVTFRCDPISEHNRLYWYRQTLGQGPEFLTYFQNEAQLEKSRLLSDRFSAERPKGSFSTLEIQRTEQGDSAMYLCASSFGQGHQPQHFGDGTRLSIL.

By sample share, this clonotype is large. In DNA form, the CDR3 reads TGTGCCAGCAGTGCTCAGGAGAACACTGAAGCTTTCTTT. It specifies CASSAQENTEAFF. V and J are TRBV6-4 and TRBJ1-1; the D is unclear. The V end was cut by 4 bases, the J end by 1 base, with 7 bases between. Germline V gives CDR1 MRHNA, CDR2 SNTAGT. This CDR3 spans 13 amino acids.

V is TRBV6-1 and J is TRBJ2-5; 11 bases are shared with TRBD2. Germline V lookup: CDR1 MNHNS, CDR2 SASEGT. The CDR3 is 15 amino acids. With V trimmed by 5 bases and J by 4 bases, 6 bases remained unmatched. This CDR3 reads CASSRGLAGRETQYF. In DNA, the CDR3 is TGTGCCAGCAGTCGTGGACTAGCGGGCCGAGAGACCCAGTACTTC.

This chain joins TRBV7-2 and TRBJ1-2; no reliable D call. Trimming left V 4 bases short and J 4 bases short, with 10 bases between. CDR1 and CDR2 (germline): SGHTA, FQGNSA. The CDR3 contains 13 residues. Here the CDR3 reads CASSSPDGYGYTF. The CDR3 DNA reads as TGTGCCAGCAGCTCCCCCGACGGCTATGGCTACACCTTC.